This T cell receptor beta chain was captured in a study of CD8 T cells in ankylosing spondylitis. One entry per CDR3 protein, called by TCRdb with MiXCR from the 5' RACE reads. In the table there are 220,000 or so distinct CDR3 sequences, about 10% of which are singletons. Trimming took 5 bases from V and 2 from J; bases not matched to a gene: 6. This CDR3 is 15 amino acids long. Germline loops: CDR1 KGHDR, CDR2 SFDVKD. Sequenced sample: blood, either unsorted or a sorted T cell fraction (not recorded which). The genes are TRBV24-1 and TRBJ2-7; 9 nucleotides agree with TRBD2. The sequence came from a male donor with ankylosing spondylitis or in good health (not recorded which). The CDR3 here is CATSVGTSKAYEQYF. The CDR3 DNA reads TGTGCCACCAGTGTCGGGACTAGCAAAGCCTACGAGCAGTACTTC.